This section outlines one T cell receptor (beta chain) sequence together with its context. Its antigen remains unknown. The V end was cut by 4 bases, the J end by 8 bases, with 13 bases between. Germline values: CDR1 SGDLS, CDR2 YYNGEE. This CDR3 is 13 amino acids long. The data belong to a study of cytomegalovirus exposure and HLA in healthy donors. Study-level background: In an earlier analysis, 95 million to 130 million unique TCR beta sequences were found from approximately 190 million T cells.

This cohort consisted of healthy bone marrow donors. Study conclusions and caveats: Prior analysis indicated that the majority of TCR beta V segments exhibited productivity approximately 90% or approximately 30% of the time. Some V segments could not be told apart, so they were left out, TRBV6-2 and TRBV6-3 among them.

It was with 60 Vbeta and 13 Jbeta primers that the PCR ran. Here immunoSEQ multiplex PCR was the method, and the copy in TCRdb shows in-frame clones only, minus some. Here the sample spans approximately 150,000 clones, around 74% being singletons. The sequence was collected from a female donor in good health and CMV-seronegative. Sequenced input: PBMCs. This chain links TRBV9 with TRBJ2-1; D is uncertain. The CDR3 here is CASSTWSGDEQFF. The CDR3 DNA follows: TGTGCCAGCAGCACCTGGTCCGGTGATGAGCAGTTCTTC. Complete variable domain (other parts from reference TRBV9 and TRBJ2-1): DSGVTQTPKHLITATGQRVTLRCSPRSGDLSVYWYQQSLDQGLQFLIQYYNGEERAKGNILERFSAQQFPDLHSELNLSSLELGDSALYFCASSTWSGDEQFFGPGTRLTVL.